This T cell receptor beta chain is drawn from a study of blood T cells in healthy people across ages (dated by TCRdb to the mid-2010s). Background on the whole study: In model experiments, roughly one uniquely barcoded TCR beta cDNA molecule per two T cells was captured by template switching. To track age-related changes in TCR beta repertoire diversity, the study relied on deep sequencing normalized with unique cDNA molecular identifiers. To avoid experimental bias, donors of different ages were randomly spread across the sequencing lanes. Donors were grouped into four age groups: young (average roughly 17 years), middle-aged (39), aged (around 66) and long-lived (approximately 81). For two donors (one aged 18 to 29 and one aged 80 or older), the study analyzed two additional independent replicas of 1 million unique cDNA reads from the same blood draw.

Donors were 35 to 40 systemically healthy Caucasian individuals from Russia aged roughly 6 to 90 years. Ten milliliters of peripheral blood were collected from each donor into EDTA-treated Vacutainer tubes. PBMCs were isolated by Ficoll-Paque density-gradient centrifugation, with at least 6 million obtained per sample. Trizol reagent was used to extract total RNA from PBMCs, with at least 5.5 micrograms per sample. For every donor, an aliquot of PBMCs went through flow cytometry to measure the percentages of naive CD45RAhigh/CD27high T cells. Turning to this clonotype: Its antigen specificity is not known. Base quality data are lacking; no much larger clone is found one base away.

Findings and caveats that apply to the study as a whole: Estimates of total diversity from one million sequenced T cells were regarded as lower bounds and underestimates. Because the CMV infection status of the donors was unknown, age-related changes in expanded clonotypes may potentially have been confounded. Compared with the aged group, the long-lived group had more naive CD4+ T cells, fewer expanded clones and increased TCR diversity, a pattern suggesting age selection. Conclusive comparison of naive and antigen-experienced compartments was prevented by the profiling of bulk unsorted PBMCs. There was a strong correlation between observed TCR beta diversity and the percentage of naive T cells measured by flow cytometry. As age increased, observed TCR beta diversity per million T cells dropped in a roughly linear way, and a significant reduction was already evident by age 40.

CDR1 SGHAT and CDR2 FQNNGV were looked up in the germline V gene. Germline trimming: 5 bases from V, 4 bases from J; junction bases outside gene matches: 10. From the cysteine through the phenylalanine, the CDR3 covers 17 amino acids. Only the CDR3 portion is preserved as DNA: 51 bases, with reading frame beginning at the first base. The receptor library was made with 5' RACE. Instrument used: Illumina HiSeq 2500. The second PCR ran for roughly 7 to 11 cycles and used a J-beta primer mix along with a sample-barcoded 5' primer. Each TCR beta cDNA molecule received a unique molecular identifier from a template-switch 5' adaptor carrying 12 random nucleotides. Each sample yielded at least 3 million CDR3-containing paired-end reads. First-strand cDNA synthesis was performed from all RNA using the Mint cDNA synthesis kit, with priming by a TRBC-specific oligonucleotide. Following uracil-DNA glycosylase treatment, all cDNA underwent a first 18-cycle PCR with the universal primers M1SS and BC2_uni_R. Processing in the source paper ran as follows. For normalization, 1 million high-quality reads, each with a distinct molecular identifier, were randomly selected from each sample. Reads sharing molecular identifiers were discarded rather than binned into consensus sequences. CDR3 identification, clonotype clustering and error correction used MiTCR with a Q25 quality threshold and the strictest error-elimination algorithm. Lower-bound total TCR beta diversity was estimated with a nonparametric unseen species model using Euler transformation. Using fastp at Q25 and MiXCR, TCRdb reprocessed the public reads and kept productive beta chains. Under each unique CDR3 protein, matching rows form one entry showing the most common genes and DNA. The authors' filters were not applied to this entry. The sample table records 1 million or so distinct CDR3 sequences; 35% to 50% of these occur just once. Of the sample, 18% falls within the top ten clones.

The chain couples TRBV11-2 to TRBJ2-2; a stretch of 10 junction bases matches TRBD2. This sequence originates from a woman aged 60-75 years in good health. The source material was blood. The nucleotide sequence is TGTGCCAGCAGCCCCATAGGGCTAGCGGGAGTCACCGGGGAGCTGTTTTTT. Its protein is CASSPIGLAGVTGELFF.